The 2 T cell receptor beta chains below were found in one sample sequenced in a study of OX40 agonist ivuxolimab in advanced cancers. Here immunoSEQ multiplex PCR was the method, and the copy in TCRdb shows in-frame clones only, minus some. The repertoire holds approximately 26,000 clones, with approximately 83% as singletons. The material was CD4+ or CD8+ T cells sorted from blood, obtained in a trial of the OX40 agonist ivuxolimab. The receptor set was obtained from an adult with an advanced solid tumor such as melanoma, head and neck, liver or kidney cancer.

The V gene is TRBV27, the J gene TRBJ1-5; 7 nucleotides line up with TRBD1. The CDR3 totals 14 residues. Losses at the gene ends were 6 bases for V and 5 bases for J; bases not matched to a gene: 7. CDR1 and CDR2 from the germline V gene are MNHEY and SMNVEV (reference sequence). The chain's CDR3 is CASSIQGQHQPQHF. CDR3 DNA sequence: TGTGCCAGCAGCATACAGGGGCAGCATCAGCCCCAGCATTTT.

The chain has TRBV9 and TRBJ2-3; TRBD2 matches 7 bases. Germline V gives CDR1 SGDLS, CDR2 YYNGEE. V lost 0 bases to trimming and J lost 3 bases; unmatched junction nucleotides: 16. This CDR3 has 19 amino acids. The CDR3 DNA follows: TGTGCCAGCAGCGTAGGAGGATTCTCGGGGGGAATTTTTACAGATACGCAGTATTTT. This encodes CASSVGGFSGGIFTDTQYF.